The source of this T cell receptor beta chain is a study of shared clonotypes between healthy human individuals. Study-wide points: Naive CD4 clonotypes were shared across a handful of donors at roughly 5.5%.

About this clone itself: Its specificity is unknown.

The CDR3 loop spans 11 amino acids. The germline V gene encodes CDR1 SGHDT and CDR2 YYEEEE. V lost 1 base and J 9 bases, leaving 4 bases between the germline ends. The authors divided CD4+ cells into CD45RA+ naive and CD45RA-negative memory subsets. Clones were read by immunoSEQ multiplex PCR, and TCRdb kept only the in-frame ones, dropping some. This table has about 710,000 clones, 72% appearing once. The origin of this receptor is a young woman in good health. The chain is built from TRBV5-6 and TRBJ2-2; D gene ambiguous. The sequenced sample was memory CD4+ T cells sorted from blood. Subset meaning: CD45RA-negative fraction. The CDR3 loop reads CASSLFRELFF. The CDR3 nucleotides are TGTGCCAGCAGCTTGTTTCGGGAGCTGTTTTTT.